Shown below are 21 T cell receptor beta chains from a single sample sequenced in a study of cytomegalovirus exposure and HLA in healthy donors. This PCR relied on a set of 60 Vbeta primers and 13 Jbeta primers. Sequencing used immunoSEQ multiplex PCR; TCRdb keeps in-frame clones, though not all of them. The data hold over 80,000 clones, with around 72% observed a single time. Sequenced input: PBMCs. The source of these receptors is a man aged 40-55 years in good health and CMV-seronegative.

The chain has TRBV4-2 and TRBJ2-7, with 7 bases aligning to TRBD1. CDR1 is LGHNA, CDR2 YNFKEQ, per germline. The junction had 11 bases not matched to a gene; V was cut back by 3 bases and J by 3 bases. The CDR3 sequence is 16 residues long. The CDR3 region has the DNA TGTGCCAGCAGCCAGCTGGGCTCGGACAGGTTCTACGAGCAGTACTTC. This encodes CASSQLGSDRFYEQYF.

This chain connects TRBV5-4 to TRBJ1-1; D unclear. Trimming left V 0 bases short and J 0 bases short, with 6 bases between. This CDR3 region has 14 residues. Germline V CDR1 and CDR2: SGHNT, YYREEE (reference sequence). The CDR3 DNA is TGTGCCAGCAGCTTGGAACGCGTGAACACTGAAGCTTTCTTT. Encoded protein: CASSLERVNTEAFF.

The chain joins TRBV5-1 to TRBJ2-5; D is unclear. CDR3 length equals 14 residues. Germline values: CDR1 SGHRS, CDR2 YFSETQ. Trimming took 0 bases from V and 3 from J, leaving 9 bases between them. CDR3 in amino acids: CASSLEATKETQYF. The CDR3 DNA reads as TGCGCCAGCAGCTTGGAGGCGACAAAAGAGACCCAGTACTTC.

The J gene is TRBJ2-1, the V gene TRBV5-4; 7 bases line up with TRBD1. With 2 bases clipped from V and 8 bases from J, the junction kept 4 bases outside the gene matches. Germline V gene data show CDR1 as SGHNT and CDR2 as YYREEE (reference sequence). The CDR3 is 13 residues long. The CDR3 region is CASSLQGLDEQFF. The CDR3 DNA reads TGTGCCAGCAGCTTACAGGGGTTGGATGAGCAGTTCTTC.

The rearrangement links TRBV2 to TRBJ2-7; D unclear. Germline V gene lookup returns CDR1 SNHLY and CDR2 FYNNEI. Trimming stripped 7 bases from V and 2 bases from J, with 12 bases between. There are 13 residues in the CDR3. Here the CDR3 reads CASTMADTYEQYF. The DNA for the CDR3 is TGTGCCAGCACGATGGCAGACACCTACGAGCAGTACTTC.

The rearrangement joins TRBV9 to TRBJ2-2; the match to TRBD1 covers 7 bases. The CDR3 covers 15 residues. Germline V CDR1 and CDR2: SGDLS, YYNGEE. After removal of 1 base from V and 6 bases from J, the junction contained 6 bases not matched to a gene. The CDR3 loop reads CASSVWDRLPGELFF. The CDR3 nucleotides are TGTGCCAGCAGCGTATGGGACAGACTACCCGGGGAGCTGTTTTTT.

A remark on this clone: Since a far larger clone is one base different, this is likely a read error. The V call is TRBV6-5, the J call TRBJ2-4; D is unclear. From germline, CDR1 is MNHEY and CDR2 SVGAGI. The CDR3 loop spans 13 amino acids. Trimming pared 5 bases from V and 0 bases from J, leaving 5 bases between. CDR3 residues: CASSALAKNIQYF. The DNA of the CDR3 is TGTGCCAGCAGTGCACTAGCCAAAAACATTCAGTACTTC.

The table lists this clone with a few counts. The rearrangement uses TRBV6-1 and TRBJ2-3, with D unclear. Looked up from germline, CDR1 is MNHNS and CDR2 is SASEGT. The V gene lost 8 bases and the J gene lost 6 bases, with 12 bases spanning the gap. This CDR3 spans 12 amino acids. CDR3 amino acids: CASWSLADTQYF. In DNA, the CDR3 is TGTGCCAGCTGGTCTCTGGCTGATACGCAGTATTTT.

J is TRBJ2-3 and V is TRBV6-1; TRBD1 agrees at 9 bases. Trimming cost V 10 bases and J 5 bases; bases outside gene matches: 10. The CDR3 covers 14 residues. In germline, CDR1 is MNHNS, CDR2 SASEGT. CDR3 sequence (DNA): TGTGCCACTCACTCCACAGGGGGCAGAGATACGCAGTATTTT. Protein: CATHSTGGRDTQYF.

The chain recombines TRBV23-1 with TRBJ2-7; 8 bases match TRBD2. TRBV23-1 is noted as an ORF with a role that remains uncertain. With 2 bases clipped from V and 4 bases from J, the junction kept 13 bases outside the gene matches. The CDR3 has 17 amino acids. The CDR3 nucleotides are TGCGCCAGCAGTCAACCCCTTGAGGGGGAGCGGGGGTACGAGCAGTACTTC. Protein product: CASSQPLEGERGYEQYF.

The sample holds a few counts of this clone. The J gene is TRBJ1-6, the V gene TRBV4-1, with a tentative D call TRBD1 (5 bases). Per the germline V gene, CDR1 is MGHRA and CDR2 is YSYEKL. The CDR3 has 17 residues. V lost 4 bases and J lost 6, with 19 bases in between. CDR3 amino acids: CASSPWTPGIFNSPLHF. CDR3 DNA sequence: TGCGCCAGCAGCCCATGGACCCCAGGGATTTTTAATTCACCCCTCCACTTT.

V gene TRBV9 combines with J gene TRBJ1-5; 8 bases are shared with TRBD1. Germline CDR1 reads SGDLS; CDR2 reads YYNGEE. The CDR3 is 16 residues long. J lost 6 bases, V lost 0 bases, and 8 bases had no gene match. The CDR3: CASSVERTGHAQPQHF. The CDR3 nucleotides read TGTGCCAGCAGCGTAGAGAGGACAGGGCATGCTCAGCCCCAGCATTTT. Together with reference TRBV9 and TRBJ1-5, the CDR3 gives the full variable domain: DSGVTQTPKHLITATGQRVTLRCSPRSGDLSVYWYQQSLDQGLQFLIQYYNGEERAKGNILERFSAQQFPDLHSELNLSSLELGDSALYFCASSVERTGHAQPQHFGDGTRLSIL.

This clone was picked up a small number of times. The genes are TRBV2 and TRBJ2-7; no clear D. Trimming cost V 7 bases and J 2 bases, with 12 bases left between them. This CDR3 contains 13 residues. Germline CDR1 reads SNHLY; CDR2 reads FYNNEI. CDR3 sequence reads: CASNLYRAYEQYF. The CDR3 DNA reads TGTGCCAGCAATCTATACAGAGCCTACGAGCAGTACTTC.

The chain recombines TRBV7-6 with TRBJ2-5, with D perhaps matching TRBD1 (6 bases). The CDR3 consists of 14 residues. Germline V CDR1 and CDR2: SGHVS, FNYEAQ. The V and J ends lost 5 bases and 2 bases respectively, with 12 bases between them. CDR3: CASSGPGVQETQYF. The CDR3 bases are TGTGCCAGCAGCGGACCAGGGGTTCAAGAGACCCAGTACTTC. The full variable domain, in which reference TRBV7-6 and TRBJ2-5 provide the parts outside the CDR3, is GAGVSQSPRYKVTKRGQDVALRCDPISGHVSLYWYRQALGQGPEFLTYFNYEAQQDKSGLPNDRFSAERPEGSISTLTIQRTEQRDSAMYRCASSGPGVQETQYFGPGTRLLVL.

The chain links TRBV5-1 to TRBJ2-6; no clear D gene. The CDR3 is made up of 14 amino acids. Germline V gene lookup returns CDR1 SGHRS and CDR2 YFSETQ. V was clipped by 1 base and J by 6 bases, with 8 bases between them. CDR3 amino acids: CASSLTGAANVLTF. The CDR3 DNA reads TGCGCCAGCAGCTTGACGGGTGCGGCCAACGTCCTGACTTTC.

The chain recombines TRBV10-3 with TRBJ2-1; D may be TRBD2 (5 bases). Trimming took 2 bases from V and 0 from J, leaving 14 bases between them. This CDR3 has 17 residues. Germline lookup yields CDR1 ENHRY and CDR2 SYGVKD. CDR3 protein: CAISEGSGRSSYNEQFF. The CDR3 DNA reads as TGTGCCATCAGTGAGGGGAGCGGAAGGAGCTCCTACAATGAGCAGTTCTTC.

The V gene is TRBV6-6, the J gene TRBJ1-3; 7 bases align to TRBD1. This CDR3 is built from 15 residues. Unmatched junction bases numbered 4, after V lost 4 bases and J lost 1 base. The germline V gene has CDR1 MNHNY and CDR2 SVGAGI (reference sequence). DNA of the CDR3: TGTGCCAGCAGTTCCCCGGGACAGTCTGGAAACACCATATATTTT. As protein: CASSSPGQSGNTIYF.

The chain uses TRBV5-1 and TRBJ2-3; 10 bases are a match to TRBD2. The CDR3 extends over 17 amino acids. The V segment lost 3 bases and the J segment 1 base; nucleotides outside the gene matches: 8. The germline V gene has CDR1 SGHRS and CDR2 YFSETQ. This CDR3 is CASSSPPGTSGTDTQYF. Here the CDR3 DNA reads TGCGCCAGCAGCTCACCACCCGGGACTAGCGGCACAGATACGCAGTATTTT. The whole variable domain, filled in from reference TRBV5-1 and TRBJ2-3, reads KAGVTQTPRYLIKTRGQQVTLSCSPISGHRSVSWYQQTPGQGLQFLFEYFSETQRNKGNFPGRFSGRQFSNSRSEMNVSTLELGDSALYLCASSSPPGTSGTDTQYFGPGTRLTVL.

The CDR3 protein is CAGNSDLPYEQYF. CDR3 sequence (DNA): TGTGCCGGAAACAGTGACCTTCCCTACGAGCAGTACTTC. The rearrangement joins TRBV30 to TRBJ2-7; D is unresolved. CDR1 is GTSNPN and CDR2 is SVGIG in the germline V gene (reference sequence). The V and J ends lost 8 bases and 2 bases respectively, with 16 bases between them. This CDR3 contains 13 residues.

The chain recombines TRBV10-3 with TRBJ2-4; 11 bases are shared with TRBD2. Germline values: CDR1 ENHRY, CDR2 SYGVKD. This CDR3 is built from 17 residues. V lost 3 bases to trimming and J lost 4 bases; unmatched junction nucleotides: 8. The CDR3 protein is CAISESEGTSGKNIQYF. The DNA of the CDR3 is TGTGCCATCAGTGAATCCGAGGGGACTAGCGGTAAAAACATTCAGTACTTC.

V and J are TRBV18 and TRBJ1-2, with D possibly matching TRBD1 (6 bases). CDR3 size: 18 residues. Trimming pared 4 bases from V and 4 bases from J, leaving 25 bases between. Germline CDR1 and CDR2: KGHSH and LQKENI. CDR3 protein: CASSLTGTPRGVLYGYTF. The CDR3 DNA sequence: TGTGCCAGCTCACTTACCGGGACACCCCGAGGGGTACTCTATGGCTACACCTTC.